Presented here are 18 T cell receptor beta chains from one specimen sequenced in a study of CD8+ T cells in alopecia areata. Treatment specified: oral pan-JAK inhibitor, 5-10 mg twice daily. Sequencing used cDNA as its template, made by extracting RNA and reverse transcribing it. Assay: immunoSEQ multiplex PCR; the TCRdb copy retains only in-frame clones and omits some. The table has some 100,000 clones, 50% to 75% seen once. The specimen was CD8+ T cells sorted from blood, collected at week 4, from a patient treated with tofacitinib. These receptors all come from a human donor with alopecia areata.

The chain recombines TRBV6-4 with TRBJ1-2, with TRBD1 matching over 7 bases. The CDR3 length is 13 residues. Trimming cost V 5 bases and J 8 bases; bases outside gene matches: 8. CDR1 and CDR2 (germline): MRHNA, SNTAGT. The CDR3 sequence is CASSQGQSDGYTF. The DNA of the CDR3 is TGTGCCAGCAGTCAGGGACAGAGTGACGGCTACACCTTC.

The chain is built from TRBV25-1 and TRBJ2-1, with 9 bases fitting TRBD2. CDR1 MGHDK and CDR2 SYGVNS come from the germline V gene. J was trimmed by 4 bases and V by 5 bases; bases with no gene match: 9. The CDR3 consists of 16 residues. The CDR3 coding sequence is TGTGCCAGCAGTTTACAGCGGGGGGTTTCTTACAATGAGCAGTTCTTC. It yields the protein CASSLQRGVSYNEQFF.

This chain joins TRBV4-1 and TRBJ2-7; D remains unclear. The length of the CDR3 is 14 residues. Trimming took off 0 bases at V and 4 bases at J, with 10 bases between the two ends. Germline values: CDR1 MGHRA, CDR2 YSYEKL. The CDR3 region has the DNA TGCGCCAGCAGCCAAGATGTGGAACGTTACGAGCAGTACTTC. Protein product: CASSQDVERYEQYF.

Ten or more counts support this clone. The V call is TRBV6-4, the J call TRBJ2-4, with 8 bases lining up with TRBD1. Germline CDR1 MRHNA, CDR2 SNTAGT. The CDR3 runs 15 residues. V lost 4 bases and J lost 0; bases outside the gene matches: 2. The CDR3 bases are TGTGCCAGCAGTGTGGACAGGGAAGCCAAAAACATTCAGTACTTC. It translates to CASSVDREAKNIQYF.

This clone was detected only a few times. V gene TRBV6-7 combines with J gene TRBJ2-5; 7 positions agree with TRBD1. TRBV6-7 is marked as an open reading frame, function uncertain. V gave up 6 bases and J gave up 2 bases; unmatched junction bases: 6. The CDR3 spans 14 residues. CDR3 protein: CASSRRQGQETQYF. The CDR3 DNA follows: TGTGCCAGCAGCCGAAGACAGGGTCAAGAGACCCAGTACTTC.

The chain carries TRBV6-6 and TRBJ2-1, with TRBD1 as a possible D gene (5 bases). Germline CDR1 and CDR2: MNHNY and SVGAGI (reference sequence). The CDR3 covers 14 residues. With 11 bases removed from V and 8 bases from J, the gap between germline ends came to 22 bases. The CDR3 coding sequence is TGTGCCGCATCGATAGCCCCCAGGGCCGATGAGCAGTTCTTC. This encodes CAASIAPRADEQFF.

V and J are TRBV4-1 and TRBJ1-6; D is undetermined. This CDR3 is built from 15 residues. V was trimmed by 0 bases and J by 7 bases, leaving 10 bases between them. Germline CDR1 is MGHRA and CDR2 is YSYEKL. The CDR3 sequence is CASSQEAQSNSPLHF. In DNA, the CDR3 is TGCGCCAGCAGCCAAGAAGCACAGTCAAATTCACCCCTCCACTTT.

As to this clone: This specimen includes other DNA sequences encoding the same CDR3. The chain combines TRBV27 with TRBJ1-2; tentative D call: TRBD1 (6 bases). CDR1 is MNHEY, CDR2 SMNVEV, per germline (reference sequence). This CDR3 is 13 amino acids long. V shed 5 bases and J shed 4 bases, with 11 bases lying between them. CDR3 sequence reads: CASSLQGSYGYTF. The DNA of the CDR3 is TGTGCCAGCAGTCTCCAGGGGAGCTATGGCTACACCTTC.

This clone came up once. The chain has TRBV27 and TRBJ1-2, with D hard to call. Germline loops: CDR1 MNHEY, CDR2 SMNVEV (reference sequence). With 4 bases removed from V and 4 bases from J, the gap between germline ends came to 10 bases. This CDR3 has 13 amino acids. This chain's CDR3 is CASSSVASYGYTF. The CDR3 DNA reads TGTGCCAGCAGTTCTGTTGCCAGCTATGGCTACACCTTC.

The gene calls are TRBV29-1 and TRBJ2-2; D is undetermined. The CDR3 has 12 residues. Trimming left V 6 bases short and J 5 bases short, with 10 bases between. Germline CDR1 SQVTM, CDR2 ANQGSEA. CDR3 bases: TGCAGCGTAGTTGGGAAGACCGGGGAGCTGTTTTTT. The encoded protein is CSVVGKTGELFF.

The chain uses TRBV30 and TRBJ1-6; the D is unclear. The CDR3 consists of 16 residues. V lost 1 base to trimming and J lost 2 bases, with 12 bases between them. Germline CDR1 reads GTSNPN; CDR2 reads SVGIG (reference sequence). CDR3 amino acids: CAWSEAGDPYNSPLHF. The CDR3 region has the DNA TGTGCCTGGAGTGAGGCAGGCGACCCCTATAATTCACCCCTCCACTTT.

The chain uses TRBV30 and TRBJ1-2, with D perhaps matching TRBD1 (5 bases). Looked up from germline, CDR1 is GTSNPN and CDR2 is SVGIG (reference sequence). The CDR3 has 13 amino acids. Trimming pared 4 bases from V and 5 bases from J, leaving 14 bases between. The CDR3 DNA reads TGTGCCTGGACAGGGCCCCCGGAGTATGGCTACACCTTC. It codes for CAWTGPPEYGYTF.

Notes on this clone: The same CDR3 is also encoded by other DNA sequences in this sample. The J gene is TRBJ2-6, the V gene TRBV4-3; D is ambiguous. Germline V gene lookup returns CDR1 LGHNA and CDR2 YSLEER. The CDR3 spans 14 residues. Trimming pared 0 bases from V and 3 bases from J, leaving 3 bases between. The CDR3 spells CASSQDGGANVLTF. In DNA, the CDR3 is TGCGCCAGCAGCCAAGATGGTGGGGCCAACGTCCTGACTTTC.

V gene TRBV29-1 combines with J gene TRBJ1-1; no reliable D call. Germline CDR1 SQVTM, CDR2 ANQGSEA. V was clipped by 8 bases and J by 4 bases, with 11 bases between them. The CDR3 covers 11 residues. The CDR3 DNA reads as TGCAGCCCCTGTCGCGGCACTGAAGCTTTCTTT. Its protein product is CSPCRGTEAFF. Looking up the rest from reference TRBV29-1 and TRBJ1-1 gives the full variable domain: SAVISQKPSRDICQRGTSLTIQCQVDSQVTMMFWYRQQPGQSLTLIATANQGSEATYESGFVIDKFPISRPNLTFSTLTVSNMSPEDSSIYLCSPCRGTEAFFGQGTRLTVV.

In this sample, this clone turned up once. The J gene is TRBJ2-3, the V gene TRBV30, with 7 bases identical to TRBD2. Trimming removed 4 bases from V and 4 bases from J; junction bases left unmatched: 8. The germline V gene encodes CDR1 GTSNPN and CDR2 SVGIG (reference sequence). The CDR3 runs to 14 residues. The CDR3 region is CAWIGGGRADTQYF. CDR3 coding DNA: TGTGCCTGGATTGGCGGGGGACGAGCAGATACGCAGTATTTT.

This clone has more than one count but fewer than ten. The chain carries TRBV30 and TRBJ2-1; the D gene is possibly TRBD2 (6 bases). CDR1 and CDR2 from the germline V gene are GTSNPN and SVGIG (reference sequence). This CDR3 region has 14 residues. The V end was cut by 8 bases, the J end by 3 bases, with 17 bases between. The CDR3 is CALIDRGIYNEQFF. The DNA of the CDR3 is TGTGCCCTGATAGACCGGGGGATCTACAATGAGCAGTTCTTC.

The rearrangement uses TRBV29-1 and TRBJ1-2; 8 positions agree with TRBD1. This CDR3 is 13 amino acids long. CDR1 and CDR2 from the germline V gene are SQVTM and ANQGSEA. V shed 7 bases, J shed 4 bases, and the junction held 8 bases outside the gene matches. The CDR3 loop reads CSADRGTAYGYTF. CDR3 DNA: TGCAGCGCTGACAGGGGTACCGCCTATGGCTACACCTTC.

This chain connects TRBV29-1 to TRBJ2-3, with D perhaps TRBD1 (6 bases). The CDR3 runs 15 residues. In germline, CDR1 is SQVTM, CDR2 ANQGSEA. The V gene lost 0 bases and the J gene lost 0 bases, with 10 bases spanning the gap. CDR3 DNA sequence: TGCAGCGTTGAAGAAAGGGGGTTCAGCACAGATACGCAGTATTTT. Translated, it gives CSVEERGFSTDTQYF.